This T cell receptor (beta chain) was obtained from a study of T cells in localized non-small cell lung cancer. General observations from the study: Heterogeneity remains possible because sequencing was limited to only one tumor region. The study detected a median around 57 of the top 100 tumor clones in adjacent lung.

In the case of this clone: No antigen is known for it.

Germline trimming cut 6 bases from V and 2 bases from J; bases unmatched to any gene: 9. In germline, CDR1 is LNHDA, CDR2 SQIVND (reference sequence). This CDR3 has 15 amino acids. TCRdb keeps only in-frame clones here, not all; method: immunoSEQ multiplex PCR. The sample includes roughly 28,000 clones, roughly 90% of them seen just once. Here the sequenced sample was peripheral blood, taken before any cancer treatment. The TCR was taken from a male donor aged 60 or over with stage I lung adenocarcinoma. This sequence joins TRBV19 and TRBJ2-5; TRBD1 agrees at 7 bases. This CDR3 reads CASRNRDSFQETQYF. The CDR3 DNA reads TGTGCCAGTAGGAACCGGGACAGTTTTCAAGAGACCCAGTACTTC.